The 28 T cell receptor beta chains given below trace back to one sample, sequenced in a study of T-cell reconstitution after alpha-beta-depleted transplantation in children (dated by TCRdb to 2016 to 2018). The library was produced with PCR. TCRdb lists the instrument as Illumina HiSeq 2500. TCR library preparation used molecular barcoding, with unique molecular identifiers applied to normalize quantification of the TCRbeta repertoire. TCRdb reprocessing: public reads trimmed at Q25 with fastp, clones called with MiXCR, in-frame beta chains kept. For every CDR3 protein sequence, its rows merge into one entry that carries the most common genes and DNA. This sample gives about 900,000 distinct CDR3 sequences in total; roughly 29% of them show up just once. The ten largest clones take up 28% of the sample. What the treatment or condition label conveys for this sample: allogeneic hematopoietic cell transplantation with graft depleted of TCRalphabeta T cells and CD19 B cells.

The sequenced sample was PBMCs, mostly from graft donor cells, obtained 360 days after TCRalphabeta/CD19-depleted stem cell transplant. All receptors come from a boy in the first two years of life who had a stem cell transplant for SCID, so the T cells may come from the graft donor.

This clonotype was counted a single time. The rearrangement joins TRBV6-1 to TRBJ2-3; perhaps TRBD2 as D (6 bases). This CDR3 is built from 12 residues. Germline assignment: CDR1 MNHNS and CDR2 SASEGT. The CDR3 region is CTVTSLSATQYF. The CDR3 DNA sequence: TGTACTGTGACTAGTTTATCAGCTACGCAGTATTTT.

The chain combines TRBV9 with TRBJ2-1; D not resolved. The CDR3 sequence is 13 residues long. The V gene's germline CDR1 is SGDLS and CDR2 YYNGEE. Trimming took off 0 bases at V and 6 bases at J, with 7 bases between the two ends. The CDR3 bases are TGTGCCAGCAGCGTAGAATTAAGCAATGAGCAGTTCTTC. As protein: CASSVELSNEQFF.

This clonotype is a singleton in its sample. The J gene is TRBJ2-1, the V gene TRBV4-1; TRBD1 matches at 7 bases. Germline CDR1 and CDR2: MGHRA and YSYEKL. CDR3 length equals 16 residues. J was trimmed by 5 bases and V by 4 bases; bases with no gene match: 11. Here the CDR3 reads CASSRGYRDRHNEQFF. The CDR3 DNA follows: TGCGCCAGCAGCCGGGGATACCGGGACAGACACAATGAGCAGTTCTTC.

The chain has TRBV6-1 and TRBJ2-5; D gene ambiguous. The CDR3 consists of 16 residues. The ends were cut back, 5 bases at V and 0 bases at J, with 16 bases in the middle. The germline gives CDR1 MNHNS, CDR2 SASEGT. The CDR3 region is CASSPALSIYQETQYF. The CDR3, as DNA: TGTGCCAGCAGTCCTGCCTTGTCCATTTACCAAGAGACCCAGTACTTC.

V gene TRBV20-1 combines with J gene TRBJ2-3; D is undetermined. Germline lookup yields CDR1 DFQATT and CDR2 SNEGSKA (reference sequence). CDR3 length: 15 amino acids. Deletions cut 0 bases from V and 6 bases from J, with 16 bases between. The CDR3 loop reads CSARDLRRREDTQYF. Here the CDR3 DNA reads TGCAGTGCTAGAGATCTCCGAAGGAGAGAGGATACGCAGTATTTT.

The V and J genes are TRBV20-1 and TRBJ2-3; D is unresolved. CDR1 and CDR2 (germline): DFQATT, SNEGSKA (reference sequence). The length of the CDR3 is 15 residues. The germline V and J ends were trimmed by 4 bases and 0 bases, with 14 bases remaining between them. The CDR3 here is CSATRQAPSTDTQYF. DNA of the CDR3: TGCAGTGCTACCCGTCAAGCCCCTAGCACAGATACGCAGTATTTT.

This sequence joins TRBV5-5 and TRBJ1-1; D gene unclear. The CDR3 is 15 amino acids. V was clipped by 4 bases and J by 7 bases, with 20 bases between them. Germline CDR1 is SGHKS and CDR2 is YYEKEE (reference sequence). CDR3 sequence (DNA): TGTGCCAGCAGCCTGAACCCCAGCATCAAGAATGAAGCTTTCTTT. Translated, it gives CASSLNPSIKNEAFF.

This chain connects TRBV27 to TRBJ2-5; D is perhaps TRBD2 (5 bases). The CDR3 extends over 15 amino acids. Per the germline V gene, CDR1 is MNHEY and CDR2 is SMNVEV (reference sequence). Trimming shortened V by 5 bases and J by 0 bases, and 13 bases separated the two germline ends. The CDR3 DNA is TGTGCCAGCAGTCTCGGGGATCTCTACCAAGAGACCCAGTACTTC. This sequence encodes CASSLGDLYQETQYF.

Remarks on this clonotype: A read error is likely, as this CDR3 ends without the conserved phenylalanine or tryptophan. The chain combines TRBV3-1 with TRBJ1-2, with a possible D match to TRBD1 (5 bases). Trimming left V 4 bases short and J 2 bases short, with 11 bases between. The V gene's germline CDR1 is LGHDT and CDR2 YNNKEL (reference sequence). The CDR3 is 14 amino acids. The CDR3 region has the DNA TGTGCCAGCAGCCCGCGCGGGGGGAACTATGGCTACACCTAC. The encoded protein is CASSPRGGNYGYTY.

This sequence joins TRBV29-1 and TRBJ2-1; D is undetermined. Germline values: CDR1 SQVTM, CDR2 ANQGSEA. The V and J ends lost 4 bases and 0 bases respectively, with 10 bases between them. The CDR3 has 14 amino acids. This CDR3 reads CSVAGRSSYNEQFF. In DNA form, the CDR3 reads TGCAGCGTTGCGGGCCGGAGCTCCTACAATGAGCAGTTCTTC.

The chain links TRBV4-1 to TRBJ2-5; TRBD2 matches at 7 bases. Germline CDR1 MGHRA, CDR2 YSYEKL. The CDR3 runs to 16 residues. V lost 0 bases to trimming and J lost 5 bases; unmatched junction nucleotides: 9. In DNA, the CDR3 is TGCGCCAGCAGCCAAGATGTGCGGCAGGGAGGGGAGACCCAGTACTTC. Its translation is CASSQDVRQGGETQYF.

This clonotype was detected a few times. The V call is TRBV20-1, the J call TRBJ2-7; tentatively, D is TRBD1 or TRBD2 (5 bases each). Germline CDR1 reads DFQATT; CDR2 reads SNEGSKA (reference sequence). The CDR3 extends over 14 amino acids. Trimming pared 2 bases from V and 3 bases from J, leaving 14 bases between. The CDR3 loop is CSARPRDGIYEQYF. In DNA form, the CDR3 reads TGCAGTGCTAGACCCCGGGACGGGATCTACGAGCAGTACTTC.

The chain recombines TRBV6-1 with TRBJ2-2; D uncertain. The CDR3 is made up of 13 amino acids. Germline CDR1 MNHNS, CDR2 SASEGT. V gave up 4 bases and J gave up 3 bases, with 6 bases separating them. The CDR3 sequence is CASSVTYTGELFF. In nucleotides, the CDR3 is TGTGCCAGCAGTGTAACGTACACCGGGGAGCTGTTTTTT.

The gene calls are TRBV15 and TRBJ1-5; D remains unclear. This CDR3 contains 12 residues. Germline V gives CDR1 LNHNV, CDR2 YYDKDF (reference sequence). V was clipped by 6 bases and J by 1 base, with 4 bases between them. CDR3 in amino acids: CATSRSNQPQHF. Written as DNA, the CDR3 is TGTGCCACCAGTCGGAGCAATCAGCCCCAGCATTTT. Complete variable domain (other parts from reference TRBV15 and TRBJ1-5): DAMVIQNPRYQVTQFGKPVTLSCSQTLNHNVMYWYQQKSSQAPKLLFHYYDKDFNNEADTPDNFQSRRPNTSFCFLDIRSPGLGDTAMYLCATSRSNQPQHFGDGTRLSIL.

This clonotype came up a few times. The chain uses TRBV28 and TRBJ2-1; no definite D call. This CDR3 contains 15 residues. With 3 bases removed from V and 0 bases from J, the gap between germline ends came to 9 bases. Germline values: CDR1 MDHEN, CDR2 SYDVKM. Written as DNA, the CDR3 is TGTGCCAGCAGTTTTTTACCTAGCTCCTACAATGAGCAGTTCTTC. Protein: CASSFLPSSYNEQFF.

The genes are TRBV14 and TRBJ1-6, with 8 nucleotides matching TRBD1. Germline V gene data show CDR1 as SGHDN and CDR2 as FVKESK. The CDR3 covers 15 residues. V trimming: 4 bases; J trimming: 7 bases; junction bases outside the gene matches: 6. Here the CDR3 reads CASSLMTGANSPLHF. CDR3 nucleotide sequence: TGTGCCAGCAGCCTAATGACAGGGGCAAATTCACCCCTCCACTTT.

V usage is TRBV10-3 and J usage is TRBJ1-3; unclear D gene. Germline values: CDR1 ENHRY, CDR2 SYGVKD. CDR3 length equals 17 residues. V was clipped by 3 bases and J by 0 bases, with 15 bases between them. This CDR3 reads CAISDPSDGRSGNTIYF. CDR3 nucleotide sequence: TGTGCCATCAGTGACCCCTCGGACGGACGCTCTGGAAACACCATATATTTT.

The chain recombines TRBV9 with TRBJ1-4; D may be TRBD1 (5 bases). Trimming took off 2 bases at V and 7 bases at J, with 15 bases between the two ends. CDR3 size: 15 residues. Germline values: CDR1 SGDLS, CDR2 YYNGEE. CDR3 sequence (DNA): TGTGCCAGCAGCGTCGGGGGTAAAGCTGGTGAAAAACTGTTTTTT. Encoded protein: CASSVGGKAGEKLFF.

This clonotype came up a few times. The V and J genes are TRBV4-1 and TRBJ2-3, with D possibly called TRBD1 or TRBD2 (5 bases each). Germline V gene sequence: CDR1 MGHRA, CDR2 YSYEKL. Trimming removed 4 bases at V and 6 bases at J, with 20 bases between. The CDR3 consists of 16 residues. The CDR3 DNA sequence: TGCGCCAGCAGCCTCAGAGTAGGGACGGAGAGGGATACGCAGTATTTT. Encoded protein: CASSLRVGTERDTQYF.

The chain is built from TRBV5-1 and TRBJ1-6; D remains unclear. V lost 1 base and J 9 bases, leaving 8 bases between the germline ends. There are 13 residues in the CDR3. Germline loops: CDR1 SGHRS, CDR2 YFSETQ. The CDR3 bases are TGCGCCAGCAGCTTGCGGCTGAGTTCACCCCTCCACTTT. Its protein is CASSLRLSSPLHF.

The table lists this clonotype with a few counts. The chain links TRBV6-2 or TRBV6-3 to TRBJ1-1; no clear D. There are 13 residues in the CDR3. The V end was cut by 3 bases, the J end by 3 bases, with 8 bases between. Germline V gives CDR1 MNHEY, CDR2 SVGEGT. The CDR3 DNA reads TGTGCCAGCAGTTATGGACGGGACACTGAAGCTTTCTTT. This sequence encodes CASSYGRDTEAFF.

The chain recombines TRBV20-1 with TRBJ2-4, with a tentative D call TRBD1 (6 bases). The CDR3 has 16 residues. V lost 3 bases, J lost 5 bases, and 20 bases lay in between. From germline, CDR1 is DFQATT and CDR2 SNEGSKA (reference sequence). The CDR3 is CSASPLEGGPQNIQYF. The CDR3 nucleotides read TGCAGTGCTAGCCCCCTAGAAGGGGGACCACAAAACATTCAGTACTTC.

The chain links TRBV5-1 to TRBJ2-5, with 7 bases fitting TRBD2. CDR3 size: 14 residues. V dropped 3 bases and J dropped 5; count of bases not matched to a gene: 7. CDR1 is SGHRS and CDR2 is YFSETQ in the germline V gene. The CDR3 DNA is TGCGCCAGCAGCTCACTAGACGGGGGGGAGACCCAGTACTTC. Translating it yields CASSSLDGGETQYF.

This clonotype was counted between two and nine times. The chain links TRBV11-2 to TRBJ2-5; TRBD2 matches 7 bases. The CDR3 length is 13 residues. From germline, CDR1 is SGHAT and CDR2 FQNNGV. The V and J ends lost 4 bases and 5 bases, in that order; junction bases with no gene match: 4. The CDR3 nucleotides read TGTGCCAGCAGCTCCTGGGGAGGGGAGACCCAGTACTTC. This codes for CASSSWGGETQYF.

The chain links TRBV6-1 to TRBJ1-1, with TRBD1 matching over 10 bases. V lost 4 bases to trimming and J lost 1 base; unmatched junction nucleotides: 6. Looked up from germline, CDR1 is MNHNS and CDR2 is SASEGT. This CDR3 is 16 amino acids long. The CDR3 sequence: CASSVRTGGWNTEAFF. CDR3 bases: TGTGCCAGCAGTGTACGGACAGGGGGATGGAACACTGAAGCTTTCTTT.

The rearrangement uses TRBV7-9 and TRBJ2-2, with D perhaps TRBD1 (6 bases). The CDR3 totals 16 residues. The germline V gene has CDR1 SEHNR and CDR2 FQNEAQ (reference sequence). Trimming took 5 bases from V and 0 from J, leaving 13 bases between them. CDR3 amino acids: CASSRRGPPNTGELFF. CDR3 DNA sequence: TGTGCCAGCAGCCGCAGGGGACCCCCGAACACCGGGGAGCTGTTTTTT.

This clonotype has just a few counts. The chain joins TRBV7-9 to TRBJ2-2, with 10 bases that match TRBD1. V trimming: 7 bases; J trimming: 2 bases; junction bases outside the gene matches: 4. Germline CDR1 and CDR2: SEHNR and FQNEAQ (reference sequence). The CDR3 covers 15 residues. The CDR3 loop is CASIRDRGNTGELFF. The CDR3 bases are TGTGCCAGCATAAGGGACAGGGGTAACACCGGGGAGCTGTTTTTT.

The J gene is TRBJ2-3, the V gene TRBV7-8; D perhaps matches TRBD2 (7 bases). Germline CDR1 reads SGHVS; CDR2 reads FQNEAQ. The germline V and J ends were trimmed by 5 bases and 2 bases, with 20 bases remaining between them. The CDR3 runs 17 residues. CDR3 residues: CASSPEGGDYITDTQYF. The CDR3 bases are TGTGCCAGCAGCCCAGAAGGGGGGGACTACATCACAGATACGCAGTATTTT.